This T cell receptor (beta chain) was observed in a study of T cell responses to AZD1222 COVID-19 vaccine. Whole-study results and caveats: Reports say nearly half of spike-specific TCRs go after unmutated variant regions. Spike-specific TCR depth and breadth grew after two AZD1222 doses.

Germline values: CDR1 KGHSH, CDR2 LQKENI. V was pared by 1 base and J by 3 bases, with 3 bases of the junction left unmatched. The CDR3 runs to 15 residues. Profiled with immunoSEQ multiplex PCR; TCRdb holds only in-frame clones, not every one. The profile shows about 92,000 clones, approximately 91% of them singletons. Worth noting for this clone: The antigen is unknown.

The sample consisted of peripheral blood, taken on day 0 of AZD1222 vaccination. The receptor was derived from an adult in good health. The chain recombines TRBV18 with TRBJ1-1; 9 nucleotides agree with TRBD1. The chain's CDR3 is CASSPQDRGHTEAFF. For the CDR3, the DNA is TGTGCCAGCTCACCACAGGACAGGGGACACACTGAAGCTTTCTTT.